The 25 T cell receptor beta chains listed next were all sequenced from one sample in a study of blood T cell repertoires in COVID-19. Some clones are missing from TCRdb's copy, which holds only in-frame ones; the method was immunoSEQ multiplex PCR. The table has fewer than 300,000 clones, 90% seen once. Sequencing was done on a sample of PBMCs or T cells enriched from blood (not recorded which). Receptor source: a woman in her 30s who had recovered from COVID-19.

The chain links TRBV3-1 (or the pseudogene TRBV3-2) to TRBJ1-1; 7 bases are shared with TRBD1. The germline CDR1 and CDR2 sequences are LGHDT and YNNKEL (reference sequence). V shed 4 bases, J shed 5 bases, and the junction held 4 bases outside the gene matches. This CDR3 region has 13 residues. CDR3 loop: CASSPGGRTEAFF. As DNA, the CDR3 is TGTGCCAGCAGCCCAGGGGGTCGTACTGAAGCTTTCTTT.

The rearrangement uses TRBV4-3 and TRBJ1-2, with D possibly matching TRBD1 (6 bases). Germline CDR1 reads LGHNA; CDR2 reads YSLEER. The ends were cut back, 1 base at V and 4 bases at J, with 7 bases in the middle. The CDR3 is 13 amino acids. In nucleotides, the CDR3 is TGCGCCAGCAGCCAAGGGACAGTCTATGGCTACACCTTC. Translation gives CASSQGTVYGYTF.

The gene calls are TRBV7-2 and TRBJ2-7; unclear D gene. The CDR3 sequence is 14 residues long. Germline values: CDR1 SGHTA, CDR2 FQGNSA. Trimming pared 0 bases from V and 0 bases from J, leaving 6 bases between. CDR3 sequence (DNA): TGTGCCAGCAGCTTAGCACACGTCTCCTACGAGCAGTACTTC. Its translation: CASSLAHVSYEQYF.

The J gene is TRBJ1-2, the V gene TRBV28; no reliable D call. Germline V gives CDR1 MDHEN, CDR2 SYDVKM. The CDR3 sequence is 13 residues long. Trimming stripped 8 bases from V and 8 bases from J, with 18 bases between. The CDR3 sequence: CASFGSPRSGYTF. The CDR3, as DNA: TGTGCCAGCTTCGGCTCTCCGCGGAGCGGCTACACCTTC.

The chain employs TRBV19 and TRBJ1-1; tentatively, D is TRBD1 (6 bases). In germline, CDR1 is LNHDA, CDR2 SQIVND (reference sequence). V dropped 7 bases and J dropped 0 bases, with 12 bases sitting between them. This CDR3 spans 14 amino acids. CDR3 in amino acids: CASTRQDLNTEAFF. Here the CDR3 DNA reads TGTGCCAGTACCCGACAGGACCTGAACACTGAAGCTTTCTTT.

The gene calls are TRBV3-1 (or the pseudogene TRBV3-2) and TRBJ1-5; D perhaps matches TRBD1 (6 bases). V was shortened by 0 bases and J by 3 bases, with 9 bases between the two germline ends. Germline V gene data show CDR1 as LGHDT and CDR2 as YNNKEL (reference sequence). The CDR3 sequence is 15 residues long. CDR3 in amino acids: CASSQDHRDNQPQHF. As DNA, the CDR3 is TGTGCCAGCAGCCAAGATCACAGGGACAATCAGCCCCAGCATTTT.

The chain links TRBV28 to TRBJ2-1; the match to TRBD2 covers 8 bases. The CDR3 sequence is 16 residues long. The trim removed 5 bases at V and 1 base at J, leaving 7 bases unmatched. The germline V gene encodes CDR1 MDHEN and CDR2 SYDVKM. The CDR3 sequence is CASSTSGSFSYNEQFF. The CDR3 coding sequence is TGTGCCAGCAGTACAAGCGGGAGCTTTTCCTACAATGAGCAGTTCTTC.

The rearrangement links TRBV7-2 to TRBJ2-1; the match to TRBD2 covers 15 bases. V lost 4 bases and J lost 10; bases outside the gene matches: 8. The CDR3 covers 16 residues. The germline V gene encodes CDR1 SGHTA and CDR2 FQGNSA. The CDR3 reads CASSSGLAGGLVEQFF. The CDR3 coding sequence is TGTGCCAGCAGCTCGGGACTAGCGGGAGGTCTTGTAGAGCAGTTCTTC.

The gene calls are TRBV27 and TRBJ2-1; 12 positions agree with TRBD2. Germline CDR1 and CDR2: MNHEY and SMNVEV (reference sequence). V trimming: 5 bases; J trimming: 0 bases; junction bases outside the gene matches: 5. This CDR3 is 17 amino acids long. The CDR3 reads CASSRTSGMSSYNEQFF. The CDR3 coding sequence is TGTGCCAGCAGTAGGACTAGCGGGATGAGCTCCTACAATGAGCAGTTCTTC.

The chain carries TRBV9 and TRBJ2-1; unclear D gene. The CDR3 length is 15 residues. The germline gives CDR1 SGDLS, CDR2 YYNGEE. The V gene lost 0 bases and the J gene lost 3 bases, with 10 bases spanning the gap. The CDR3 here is CASSVASNLYNEQFF. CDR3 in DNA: TGTGCCAGCAGCGTAGCGAGTAATCTCTACAATGAGCAGTTCTTC.

The CDR3 is CASIRLSSYEQYF. The CDR3 bases are TGTGCCAGCATTCGACTTAGCTCCTACGAGCAGTACTTC. V and J are TRBV28 and TRBJ2-7; no firm D call. The CDR3 is 13 residues long. The ends were cut back, 7 bases at V and 0 bases at J, with 10 bases in the middle. The germline gives CDR1 MDHEN, CDR2 SYDVKM. Complete variable domain (other parts from reference TRBV28 and TRBJ2-7): DVKVTQSSRYLVKRTGEKVFLECVQDMDHENMFWYRQDPGLGLRLIYFSYDVKMKEKGDIPEGYSVSREKKERFSLILESASTNQTSMYLCASIRLSSYEQYFGPGTRLTVT.

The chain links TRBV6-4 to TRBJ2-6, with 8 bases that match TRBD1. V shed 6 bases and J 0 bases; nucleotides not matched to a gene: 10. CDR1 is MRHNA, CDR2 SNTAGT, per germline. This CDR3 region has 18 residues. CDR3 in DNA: TGTGCCAGCAGATTAGAGGACAGGGTCTTCTCTGGGGCCAACGTCCTGACTTTC. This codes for CASRLEDRVFSGANVLTF.

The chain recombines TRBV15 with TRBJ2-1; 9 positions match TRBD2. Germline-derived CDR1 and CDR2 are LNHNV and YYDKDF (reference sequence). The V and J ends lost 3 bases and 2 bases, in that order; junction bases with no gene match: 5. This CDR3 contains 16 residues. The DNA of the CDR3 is TGTGCCACCAGCAGGGGGCTAGCGGGAACCTACAATGAGCAGTTCTTC. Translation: CATSRGLAGTYNEQFF.

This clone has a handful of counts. DNA for the CDR3: TGTGCCAGCAGCACGGACAGGGGAGGAGGCTACACCTTC. Translated, it gives CASSTDRGGGYTF. The gene calls are TRBV11-2 and TRBJ1-2; 9 bases map to TRBD1. The CDR3 runs to 13 residues. The trim removed 5 bases at V and 8 bases at J, leaving 6 bases unmatched. Germline V gives CDR1 SGHAT, CDR2 FQNNGV.

This CDR3 reads CASRLTGVQDYGYTF. CDR3 DNA: TGTGCCAGCAGACTTACAGGGGTCCAGGACTATGGCTACACCTTC. The rearrangement uses TRBV3-1 (or the pseudogene TRBV3-2) and TRBJ1-2, with TRBD1 matching 7 bases. CDR3 size: 15 residues. CDR1 and CDR2 (germline): LGHDT, YNNKEL (reference sequence). The V segment lost 6 bases and the J segment 3 bases; nucleotides outside the gene matches: 10.

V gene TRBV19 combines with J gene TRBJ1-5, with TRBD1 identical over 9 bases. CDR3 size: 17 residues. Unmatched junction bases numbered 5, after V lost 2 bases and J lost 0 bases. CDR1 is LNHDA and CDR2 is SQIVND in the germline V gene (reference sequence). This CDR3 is CASSITGQGFSNQPQHF. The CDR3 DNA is TGTGCCAGTAGTATAACGGGACAGGGTTTTAGCAATCAGCCCCAGCATTTT.

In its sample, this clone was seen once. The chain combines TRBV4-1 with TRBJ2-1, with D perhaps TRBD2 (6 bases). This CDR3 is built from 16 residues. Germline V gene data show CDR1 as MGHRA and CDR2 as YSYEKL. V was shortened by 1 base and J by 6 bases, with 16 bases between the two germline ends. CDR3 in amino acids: CASSQVPPEGINEQFF. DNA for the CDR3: TGCGCCAGCAGCCAAGTCCCCCCGGAGGGCATCAATGAGCAGTTCTTC.

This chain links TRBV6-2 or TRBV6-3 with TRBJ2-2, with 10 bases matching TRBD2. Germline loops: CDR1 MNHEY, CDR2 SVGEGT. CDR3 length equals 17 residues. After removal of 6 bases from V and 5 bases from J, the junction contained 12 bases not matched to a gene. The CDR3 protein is CASRPSSGRPRTGELFF. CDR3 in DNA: TGTGCCAGCAGACCTAGTAGCGGGAGGCCCAGGACCGGGGAGCTGTTTTTT.

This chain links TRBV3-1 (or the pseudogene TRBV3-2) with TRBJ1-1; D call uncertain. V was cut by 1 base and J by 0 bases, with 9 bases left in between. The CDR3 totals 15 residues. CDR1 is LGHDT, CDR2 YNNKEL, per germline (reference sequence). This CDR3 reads CASSQGPVMNTEAFF. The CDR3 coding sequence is TGTGCCAGCAGCCAAGGCCCAGTAATGAACACTGAAGCTTTCTTT.

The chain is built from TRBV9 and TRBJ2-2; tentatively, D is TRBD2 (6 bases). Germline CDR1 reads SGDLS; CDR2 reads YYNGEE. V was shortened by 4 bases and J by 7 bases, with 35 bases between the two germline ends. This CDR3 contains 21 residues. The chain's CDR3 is CASSLGLGAVTLWGLDGELFF. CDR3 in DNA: TGTGCCAGCAGCTTAGGACTGGGAGCTGTAACATTGTGGGGACTTGACGGGGAGCTGTTTTTT.

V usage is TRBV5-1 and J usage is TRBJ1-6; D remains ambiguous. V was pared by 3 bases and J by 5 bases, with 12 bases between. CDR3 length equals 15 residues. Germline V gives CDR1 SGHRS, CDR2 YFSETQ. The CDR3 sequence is CASSSSQAHNSPLHF. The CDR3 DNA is TGCGCCAGCAGCTCCTCTCAAGCCCATAATTCACCCCTCCACTTT. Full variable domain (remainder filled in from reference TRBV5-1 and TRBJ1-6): KAGVTQTPRYLIKTRGQQVTLSCSPISGHRSVSWYQQTPGQGLQFLFEYFSETQRNKGNFPGRFSGRQFSNSRSEMNVSTLELGDSALYLCASSSSQAHNSPLHFGNGTRLTVT.

CDR3 sequence: CASSFDRGLNEQYF. CDR3 coding DNA: TGTGCCAGCAGCTTCGACAGGGGGCTCAACGAGCAGTACTTC. The V and J genes are TRBV7-9 and TRBJ2-7; 10 nucleotides match TRBD1. This CDR3 has 14 residues. The trim removed 3 bases at V and 5 bases at J, leaving 4 bases unmatched. Germline CDR1 and CDR2: SEHNR and FQNEAQ (reference sequence). Complete variable domain (other parts from reference TRBV7-9 and TRBJ2-7): DTGVSQNPRHKITKRGQNVTFRCDPISEHNRLYWYRQTLGQGPEFLTYFQNEAQLEKSRLLSDRFSAERPKGSFSTLEIQRTEQGDSAMYLCASSFDRGLNEQYFGPGTRLTVT.

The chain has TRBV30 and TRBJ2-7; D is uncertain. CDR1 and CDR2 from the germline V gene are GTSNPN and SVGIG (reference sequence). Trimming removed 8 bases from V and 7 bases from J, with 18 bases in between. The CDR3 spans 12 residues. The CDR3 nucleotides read TGTGCCATAAGCGTCGTCTGGCGTGAGCAGTACTTC. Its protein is CAISVVWREQYF. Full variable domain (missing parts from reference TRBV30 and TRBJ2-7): SQTIHQWPATLVQPVGSPLSLECTVEGTSNPNLYWYRQAAGRGLQLLFYSVGIGQISSEVPQNLSASRPQDRQFILSSKKLLLSDSGFYLCAISVVWREQYFGPGTRLTVT.

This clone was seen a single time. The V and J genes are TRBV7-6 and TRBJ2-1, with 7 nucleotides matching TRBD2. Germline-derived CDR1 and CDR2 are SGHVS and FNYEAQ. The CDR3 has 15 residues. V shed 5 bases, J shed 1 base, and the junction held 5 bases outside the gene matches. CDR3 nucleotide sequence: TGTGCCAGCAGCCAGACTAGCCGTTCCTACAATGAGCAGTTCTTC. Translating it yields CASSQTSRSYNEQFF.

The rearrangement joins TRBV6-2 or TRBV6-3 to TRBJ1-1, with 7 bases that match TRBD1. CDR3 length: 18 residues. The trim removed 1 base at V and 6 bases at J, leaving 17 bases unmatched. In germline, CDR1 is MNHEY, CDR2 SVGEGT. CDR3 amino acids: CASSYLGRGNKINPEAFF. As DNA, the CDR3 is TGTGCCAGCAGTTACTTGGGCAGGGGGAACAAAATCAACCCTGAAGCTTTCTTT.